This T cell receptor beta chain was sequenced for a study of identical twins. Study-wide points: Models, which agreed with sharing between unrelated individuals, nonetheless underestimated the out-of-frame TCR alpha sharing seen in monozygotic twins. Out-of-frame alpha sequences common to twins exhibited a surplus of low generation probability. Carriage of fewer insertions was seen in abundant cord blood beta clonotypes, whereas memory repertoires showed none.

This clonotype was found many times. Antigen specificity is unknown. Trimming cost V 5 bases and J 2 bases, with 4 bases left between them. The CDR3 totals 11 residues. Germline lookup yields CDR1 SGHTA and CDR2 FQGNSA. Through template switching, a universal primer site was introduced, and the cDNA contained unique molecular identifiers. TCRdb ran MiXCR on the 5' RACE reads and lists one entry per CDR3 protein. This table has fewer than 350,000 distinct CDR3 sequences, about 8.9% appearing once. The same data also went into a second study, on yellow fever vaccine responses in identical twins.

The chain joins TRBV7-2 to TRBJ2-7; D unclear. This TCR was sampled from a woman in her late teens or twenties in good health. Sequencing input: memory (CD45RO+) T cells sorted from blood. CDR3 bases: TGTGCCAGCAGCCCCGCCTACGAGCAGTACTTC. Translation gives CASSPAYEQYF.